This is a list of T cell receptor beta chains from one sample in a study of immune evolution from preneoplasia to lung adenocarcinoma. This table comes from immunoSEQ multiplex PCR, and its TCRdb copy is limited to in-frame clones, with some not included. The sample contains thousands of clones, less than 90% of which appear only once. Sequencing was performed on FFPE adjacent normal lung tissue. The origin of the receptors is a person aged 65 to 79 with lung adenocarcinoma. CDR3s include the opening cysteine and the closing phenylalanine or tryptophan. A D gene is named only where the DNA matches it firmly. Rows may omit the clone size; those that give it use once, few, many or a size class.

clone_size d_call cdr3_length j_call v_call cdr3_nt cdr3_aa
- - 15 TRBJ2-3 TRBV28 TGTGCCAGCGCTAACAATAAAGGGGGCACAGATACGCAGTATTTT CASANNKGGTDTQYF
- TRBD2 18 TRBJ2-3 TRBV28 TGTGCCAGCACTGCATGGGCAGGAGGCGGGGGGACCACAGATACGCAGTATTTT CASTAWAGGGGTTDTQYF
- TRBD1 12 TRBJ2-5 TRBV6-5 TGTGCCAGCAGTACAGGGGAAGAGACCCAGTACTTC CASSTGEETQYF
- - 16 TRBJ2-5 TRBV14 TGTGCCAGCAGCGCTTTCGGGACTCTGACCACCGAGACCCAGTACTTC CASSAFGTLTTETQYF
- - 14 TRBJ1-1 TRBV30 TGTGCCTGGAGTGTACCAGGGGATGTAGGAAAAGCTTTCTTT CAWSVPGDVGKAFF
few - 15 TRBJ2-7 TRBV11-2 TGTGCCAGCAGCTTAGAGGCGGGGGCGAAGTACGAGCAGTACTTC CASSLEAGAKYEQYF
once - 15 TRBJ2-5 TRBV25-1 TGTGCCAGCAGTGAACCCGGCCAGCTCTCTGAGACCCAGTACTTC CASSEPGQLSETQYF
- - 14 TRBJ2-2 TRBV7-9 TGTGCCAGCAGCTTAATCAGGGGTGCCGGGGAGCTGTTTTTT CASSLIRGAGELFF
- - 15 TRBJ2-3 TRBV5-4 TGTGCCAGCAGCTTACCAGGGGCAAACGCAGATACGCAGTATTTT CASSLPGANADTQYF
few - 16 TRBJ1-5 TRBV19 TGTGCCAGTAGTAGGGGGGGGACCCCAAGCAATCAGCCCCAGCATTTT CASSRGGTPSNQPQHF
- TRBD1 15 TRBJ1-5 TRBV5-1 TGCGCCAGCAGCTTGACAGGGGGCGAACTTCAGCCCCAGCATTTT CASSLTGGELQPQHF
- TRBD2 16 TRBJ2-1 TRBV7-8 TGTGCCAGTCAGTCTAGCGGGACCGTCTCCTACAATGAGCAGTTCTTC CASQSSGTVSYNEQFF
- - 13 TRBJ1-5 TRBV6-1 TGTGCCAGCAGTGCAAATAGCAATCAGCCCCAGCATTTT CASSANSNQPQHF
- - 11 TRBJ2-1 TRBV20-1 TGCAGTGCAGAAGAACTAAATGAGCAGTTCTTC CSAEELNEQFF
few - 13 TRBJ1-2 TRBV14 TGTGCCAGCAGCCAAGCGGGGATCCAAGGCTACACCTTC CASSQAGIQGYTF
- - 16 TRBJ2-6 TRBV2 TGTGCCAGCAGTATTCCGATACAAAGTCGGGCCAACGTCCTGACTTTC CASSIPIQSRANVLTF
- TRBD1 14 TRBJ1-2 TRBV10-3 TGTGCCATCAGCGGACAGGAGGGTTTCTATGGCTACACCTTC CAISGQEGFYGYTF
- TRBD1 15 TRBJ2-3 TRBV4-2 TGTGCCAGCAGCCAAGTAAGGGGGCAGTTAGATACGCAGTATTTT CASSQVRGQLDTQYF
once TRBD2 15 TRBJ2-5 TRBV5-1 TGCGCCAGCAGCTTGGGGAGCGGGAGGCAAGAGACCCAGTACTTC CASSLGSGRQETQYF
- - 14 TRBJ2-7 TRBV5-5 TGTGCCAGCAGCTTGGGTGTCTCCCAAAACGAGCAGTACTTC CASSLGVSQNEQYF
- - 15 TRBJ2-2 TRBV4-2 TGTGCCAGCAGCCTCGCAGGCGCGAACACCGGGGAGCTGTTTTTT CASSLAGANTGELFF
- TRBD2 15 TRBJ2-1 TRBV6-1 TGTGCCAGCAGTGATATAGCGGGGGGGTACAATGAGCAGTTCTTC CASSDIAGGYNEQFF
- - 14 TRBJ2-5 TRBV5-1 TGCGCCAGCAGCTTGGTAGGGCTAATCGAGACCCAGTACTTC CASSLVGLIETQYF
once - 17 TRBJ1-6 TRBV11-2 TGTGCCAGCAGCTCCCCGGGGGGCGGCATCTATAATTCACCCCTCCACTTT CASSSPGGGIYNSPLHF
- TRBD1 16 TRBJ1-2 TRBV18 TGTGCCAGCTCACCGAGCGGGGGAACGACAGGGCTTGGCTACACCTTC CASSPSGGTTGLGYTF
- - 18 TRBJ1-3 TRBV4-2 TGTGCCAGCAGCCAAGACGCCGTAGGACAGCCCTCTGGAAACACCATATATTTT CASSQDAVGQPSGNTIYF
- - 13 TRBJ1-3 TRBV2 TGTGCCAGCAGTGGGCAATCCGGAAACACCATATATTTT CASSGQSGNTIYF
- - 14 TRBJ2-7 TRBV9 TGTGCCAGCAGCGTCGGGACTCCCTCCTACGAGCAGTACTTC CASSVGTPSYEQYF
- TRBD2 14 TRBJ2-1 TRBV4-1 TGCGCCAGCAGCCCTCCAGAACTAGCGGGGATGAAGTTCTTC CASSPPELAGMKFF
- - 13 TRBJ2-3 TRBV30 TGTGCCTGGAGTGTCGGAATCGAAGATACGCAGTATTTT CAWSVGIEDTQYF
- TRBD1 16 TRBJ1-4 TRBV5-1 TGCGCCAGCAGCTTGGAGACAGGGGCACCGAATGAAAAACTGTTTTTT CASSLETGAPNEKLFF
- - 13 TRBJ1-2 TRBV6-6 TGTGCCAGCGCCTCACAGGCGCACTATGGCTACACCTTC CASASQAHYGYTF
- - 13 TRBJ1-2 TRBV2 TGTGCCAGCCCGGGGGAGGGAAACTATGGCTACACCTTC CASPGEGNYGYTF